One T cell receptor (beta chain) is described in this entry. Germline V gene lookup returns CDR1 SEHNR and CDR2 FQNEAQ (reference sequence). The CDR3 spans 15 residues. V was clipped by 6 bases and J by 8 bases; unmatched bases: 12. The protocol was immunoSEQ multiplex PCR, while the TCRdb copy is restricted to in-frame clones and leaves out a portion. The data contain about 80,000 clones, approximately 95% of them singletons. The data stem from a study of siplizumab effects on memory and regulatory T cells. Sequencing input: CD8+ T cells sorted from blood. The TCR sequence derives from a human donor in good health. The rearrangement joins TRBV7-9 to TRBJ2-1; 8 nucleotides align to TRBD2. The CDR3 coding sequence is TGTGCCAGCAGGCCCCCGAGCGGGAGTCGGGATGAGCAGTTCTTC. Translation gives CASRPPSGSRDEQFF.